A single sample is the source of the 20 T cell receptor beta chains below, sequenced in a study of T-cell reconstitution after alpha-beta-depleted transplantation in children. Molecular barcoding with unique molecular identifiers was used for the TCRbeta library. TCRdb re-analysed the PCR reads in MiXCR, keeping a single row per CDR3 protein. This sample has around 700,000 distinct CDR3 sequences, with around 14% found just once. The sequencing here drew on PBMCs, taken before TCRalphabeta/CD19-depleted stem cell transplant. These TCRs come from a girl aged 2-10 years with congenital amegakaryocytic thrombocytopenia, due to receive a stem cell transplant.

This chain connects TRBV20-1 to TRBJ2-7; D is unclear. CDR3 length equals 18 residues. V gave up 0 bases and J gave up 2 bases, with 23 bases separating them. Germline CDR1 and CDR2: DFQATT and SNEGSKA (reference sequence). The CDR3 nucleotides read TGCAGTGCTAGAGAATGGCGTTTCGGCTTAAACTTTACCTACGAGCAGTACTTC. This encodes CSAREWRFGLNFTYEQYF.

This clonotype was counted only a few times. The chain couples TRBV10-3 to TRBJ2-1, with no clear D. V was clipped by 2 bases and J by 9 bases, with 11 bases between them. Germline V lookup: CDR1 ENHRY, CDR2 SYGVKD. This CDR3 is 13 amino acids long. Written as DNA, the CDR3 is TGTGCCATCAGTGAGACCATAGCCGGTGAGCAGTTCTTC. Translated: CAISETIAGEQFF.

This clonotype was detected many times. For the CDR3, the DNA is TGCAGTGCCCGGGGACAGGGTGGTTCTCCTAATGAAAAACTGTTTTTT. Translation: CSARGQGGSPNEKLFF. The chain links TRBV20-1 to TRBJ1-4; 9 bases map to TRBD1. Germline CDR1 and CDR2: DFQATT and SNEGSKA (reference sequence). This CDR3 comprises 16 residues. Trimming cost V 6 bases and J 3 bases; bases outside gene matches: 11.

This clonotype occurred many times. The chain carries TRBV7-2 and TRBJ2-5; 10 bases map to TRBD2. Germline V gives CDR1 SGHTA, CDR2 FQGNSA. CDR3 length: 15 amino acids. With V trimmed by 5 bases and J by 5 bases, 8 bases remained unmatched. CDR3 nucleotides: TGTGCCAGCAGCCAACCTAGCGGGAGAGTTGAGACCCAGTACTTC. Translated: CASSQPSGRVETQYF.

This clonotype came up many times. J is TRBJ1-2 and V is TRBV29-1, with D unresolved. CDR3 size: 12 residues. Germline assignment: CDR1 SQVTM and CDR2 ANQGSEA. Trimming stripped 3 bases from V and 2 bases from J, with 7 bases between. CDR3 region: CSVDGRNYGYTF. DNA for the CDR3: TGCAGCGTTGACGGCAGGAACTATGGCTACACCTTC.

This clonotype has at least ten counts. The chain carries TRBV20-1 and TRBJ2-1; 7 bases fit TRBD2. CDR1 and CDR2 from the germline V gene are DFQATT and SNEGSKA (reference sequence). V lost 7 bases to trimming and J lost 5 bases; unmatched junction nucleotides: 5. CDR3 size: 12 residues. DNA of the CDR3: TGCAGTGTGTCTAGCGGCCACAATGAGCAGTTCTTC. Its protein is CSVSSGHNEQFF.

This clonotype was counted many times. The chain links TRBV20-1 to TRBJ2-1, with TRBD2 as a possible D gene (5 bases). The ends were cut back, 3 bases at V and 0 bases at J, with 12 bases in the middle. Germline CDR1 DFQATT, CDR2 SNEGSKA (reference sequence). The CDR3 is 15 amino acids. The DNA for the CDR3 is TGCAGTGCTAGTGATTACGGACTCTCCTACAATGAGCAGTTCTTC. Residues: CSASDYGLSYNEQFF.

Comments on this clonotype: Because the CDR3 is missing its conserved closing phenylalanine or tryptophan, this is likely a read error. J is TRBJ1-4 and V is TRBV5-1; 11 bases fit TRBD1. This CDR3 is 15 amino acids long. Germline trimming cut 2 bases from V and 6 bases from J; bases unmatched to any gene: 3. Germline CDR1 is SGHRS and CDR2 is YFSETQ. CDR3 DNA: TGCGCCAGCAGCTTAGGACAGGGGGCTCATGAAAAACTGTTTTTG. It codes for CASSLGQGAHEKLFL.

This clonotype occurred many times. The rearrangement joins TRBV29-1 to TRBJ2-2; no reliable D call. V was shortened by 5 bases and J by 1 base, with 2 bases between the two germline ends. CDR1 SQVTM and CDR2 ANQGSEA come from the germline V gene. The CDR3 is 11 amino acids. The chain's CDR3 is CSVMNTGELFF. In nucleotides, the CDR3 is TGCAGCGTTATGAACACCGGGGAGCTGTTTTTT.

The table lists this clonotype with many counts. This chain joins TRBV20-1 and TRBJ2-7; TRBD2 matches at 11 bases. V lost 7 bases to trimming and J lost 2 bases; unmatched junction nucleotides: 10. In germline, CDR1 is DFQATT, CDR2 SNEGSKA (reference sequence). This CDR3 has 15 amino acids. The CDR3 DNA reads as TGCAGTGTTTTCTTTAGCGGGAGGGGCCCCTACGAGCAGTACTTC. Residues: CSVFFSGRGPYEQYF.

In this sample, this clonotype turned up many times. This chain's CDR3 is CSVEELAEETQYF. CDR3 DNA: TGCAGCGTTGAAGAGCTAGCGGAAGAGACCCAGTACTTC. The chain is built from TRBV29-1 and TRBJ2-5; 7 bases align to TRBD2. The germline gives CDR1 SQVTM, CDR2 ANQGSEA. V lost 0 bases to trimming and J lost 3 bases; unmatched junction nucleotides: 1. CDR3 length: 13 amino acids. The full variable domain, with the rest looked up from reference TRBV29-1 and TRBJ2-5, is SAVISQKPSRDICQRGTSLTIQCQVDSQVTMMFWYRQQPGQSLTLIATANQGSEATYESGFVIDKFPISRPNLTFSTLTVSNMSPEDSSIYLCSVEELAEETQYFGPGTRLLVL.

This clonotype was recorded at least ten times. The chain's CDR3 is CASRPSERIRRRGELFF. In DNA form, the CDR3 reads TGTGCCAGCAGACCTAGTGAACGCATTCGACGCCGCGGGGAGCTGTTTTTT. The chain couples TRBV7-9 to TRBJ2-2, with no clear D. Germline CDR1 SEHNR, CDR2 FQNEAQ (reference sequence). V lost 6 bases, J lost 7 bases, and 24 bases lay in between. This CDR3 spans 17 amino acids.

The sample holds many counts of this clonotype. The chain has TRBV20-1 and TRBJ2-7; 10 bases map to TRBD2. CDR3 length: 13 residues. The germline V gene has CDR1 DFQATT and CDR2 SNEGSKA (reference sequence). The V segment lost 7 bases and the J segment 4 bases; nucleotides outside the gene matches: 7. CDR3 DNA: TGCAGTGTCCTAGCGGGAGTTTTTTACGAGCAGTACTTC. It is translated as CSVLAGVFYEQYF.

CDR3 in amino acids: CASSLDIRGQGNEQFF. In DNA form, the CDR3 reads TGCGCCAGCAGCTTGGATATCAGGGGGCAGGGCAATGAGCAGTTCTTC. The chain couples TRBV5-1 to TRBJ2-1; 8 nucleotides line up with TRBD1. The CDR3 sequence is 16 residues long. V dropped 0 bases and J dropped 6; count of bases not matched to a gene: 8. Germline V gene data show CDR1 as SGHRS and CDR2 as YFSETQ.

This clonotype showed up many times. The chain combines TRBV9 with TRBJ1-1; D unclear. Trimming shortened V by 5 bases and J by 1 base, and 15 bases separated the two germline ends. The germline V gene encodes CDR1 SGDLS and CDR2 YYNGEE. This CDR3 comprises 15 residues. The CDR3 loop reads CASSPHDPENTEAFF. The CDR3 DNA follows: TGTGCCAGCAGTCCCCATGACCCCGAGAACACTGAAGCTTTCTTT.

The V gene is TRBV11-1, the J gene TRBJ2-5; 9 positions match TRBD2. The CDR3 totals 16 residues. Trimming removed 4 bases from V and 1 base from J; junction bases left unmatched: 7. CDR1 is SGHAT and CDR2 is FQDESV in the germline V gene (reference sequence). The CDR3 region has the DNA TGTGCCAGCAGCTCCAAGAGGGGACTAGCCCAAGAGACCCAGTACTTC. It specifies CASSSKRGLAQETQYF.

The table lists this clonotype with many counts. The chain joins TRBV12-3 or TRBV12-4 to TRBJ2-3; the D is unclear. CDR3 length: 12 residues. V was cut by 5 bases and J by 5 bases, with 8 bases left in between. The CDR3 DNA follows: TGTGCCAGCAGTGGGGTCGGAGATACGCAGTATTTT. It translates to CASSGVGDTQYF.

This clonotype was counted many times. The CDR3 DNA sequence: TGTGCCACCCGGGACAGGGGGGCTTCACCCCTCCACTTT. Residues: CATRDRGASPLHF. The chain joins TRBV10-3 to TRBJ1-6, with 11 nucleotides matching TRBD1. The CDR3 sequence is 13 residues long. Trimming cost V 10 bases and J 9 bases; bases outside gene matches: 5. Germline V lookup: CDR1 ENHRY, CDR2 SYGVKD.

This clonotype was observed many times. The chain links TRBV4-1 to TRBJ2-1; 10 nucleotides line up with TRBD2. The V gene's germline CDR1 is MGHRA and CDR2 YSYEKL. The CDR3 consists of 15 residues. V lost 3 bases to trimming and J lost 7 bases; unmatched junction nucleotides: 6. In DNA form, the CDR3 reads TGCGCCAGCAGCCATCTAGCGGGAGCATGGAATGAGCAGTTCTTC. Protein product: CASSHLAGAWNEQFF.

The chain employs TRBV15 and TRBJ2-7, with D possibly being TRBD1 (5 bases). The CDR3 spans 14 residues. V lost 0 bases and J 5 bases, leaving 11 bases between the germline ends. Germline assignment: CDR1 LNHNV and CDR2 YYDKDF (reference sequence). The CDR3 loop reads CATSRDSRADEQYF. CDR3 coding DNA: TGTGCCACCAGCAGAGATTCCAGGGCCGACGAGCAGTACTTC.